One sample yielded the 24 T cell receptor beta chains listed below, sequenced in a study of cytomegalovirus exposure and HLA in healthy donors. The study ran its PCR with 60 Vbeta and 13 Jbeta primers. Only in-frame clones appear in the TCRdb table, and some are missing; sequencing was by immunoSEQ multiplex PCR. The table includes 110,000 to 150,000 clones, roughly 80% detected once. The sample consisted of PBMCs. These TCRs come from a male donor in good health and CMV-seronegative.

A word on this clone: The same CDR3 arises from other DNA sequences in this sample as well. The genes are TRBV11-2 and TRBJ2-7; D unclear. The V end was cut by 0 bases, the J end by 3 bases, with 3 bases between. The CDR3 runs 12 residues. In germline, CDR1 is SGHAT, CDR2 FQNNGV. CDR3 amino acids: CASSLDRYEQYF. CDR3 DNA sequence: TGTGCCAGCAGCTTAGACCGCTACGAGCAGTACTTC.

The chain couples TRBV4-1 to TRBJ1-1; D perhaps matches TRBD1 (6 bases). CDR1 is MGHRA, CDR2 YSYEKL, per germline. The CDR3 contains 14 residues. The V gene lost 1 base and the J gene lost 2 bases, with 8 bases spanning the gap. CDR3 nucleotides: TGCGCCAGCAGCCAAGTGGGACACAACACTGAAGCTTTCTTT. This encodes CASSQVGHNTEAFF.

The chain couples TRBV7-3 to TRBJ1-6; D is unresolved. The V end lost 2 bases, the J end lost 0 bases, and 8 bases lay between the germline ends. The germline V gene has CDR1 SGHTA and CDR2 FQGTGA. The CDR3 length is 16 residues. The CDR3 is CASSLAGDSYNSPLHF. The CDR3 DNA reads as TGTGCCAGCAGCTTAGCCGGAGACTCCTATAATTCACCCCTCCACTTT.

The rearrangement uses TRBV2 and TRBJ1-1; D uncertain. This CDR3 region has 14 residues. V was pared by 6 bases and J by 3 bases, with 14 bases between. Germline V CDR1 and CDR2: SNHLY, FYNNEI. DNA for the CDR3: TGTGCCAGCAGAGACTACATGGAAGACACTGAAGCTTTCTTT. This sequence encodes CASRDYMEDTEAFF.

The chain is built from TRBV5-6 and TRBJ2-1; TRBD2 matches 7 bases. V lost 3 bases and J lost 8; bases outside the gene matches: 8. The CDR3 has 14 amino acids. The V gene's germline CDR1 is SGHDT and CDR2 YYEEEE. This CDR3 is CASSWAGLGDEQFF. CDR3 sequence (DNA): TGTGCCAGCAGCTGGGCTGGACTAGGCGATGAGCAGTTCTTC.

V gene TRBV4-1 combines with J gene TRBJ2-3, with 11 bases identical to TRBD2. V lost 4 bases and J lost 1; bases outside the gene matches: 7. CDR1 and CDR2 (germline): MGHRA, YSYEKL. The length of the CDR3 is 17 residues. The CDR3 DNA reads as TGCGCCAGCAGCCCACTTAGCGGGGGGGCTCGCACAGATACGCAGTATTTT. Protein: CASSPLSGGARTDTQYF.

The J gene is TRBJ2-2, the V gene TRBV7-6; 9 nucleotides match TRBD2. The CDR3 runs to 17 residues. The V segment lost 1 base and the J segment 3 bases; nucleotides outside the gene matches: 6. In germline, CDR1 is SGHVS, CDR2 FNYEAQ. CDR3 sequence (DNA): TGTGCCAGCAGCTTAGACGCCAGCGGGGGGTACACCGGGGAGCTGTTTTTT. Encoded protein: CASSLDASGGYTGELFF.

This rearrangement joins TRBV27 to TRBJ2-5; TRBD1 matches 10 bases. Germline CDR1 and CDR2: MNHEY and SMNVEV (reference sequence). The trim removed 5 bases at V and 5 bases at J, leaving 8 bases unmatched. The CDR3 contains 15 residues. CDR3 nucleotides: TGTGCCAGCAGTCCTCCGGGACAGGGGAAGGAGACCCAGTACTTC. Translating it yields CASSPPGQGKETQYF.

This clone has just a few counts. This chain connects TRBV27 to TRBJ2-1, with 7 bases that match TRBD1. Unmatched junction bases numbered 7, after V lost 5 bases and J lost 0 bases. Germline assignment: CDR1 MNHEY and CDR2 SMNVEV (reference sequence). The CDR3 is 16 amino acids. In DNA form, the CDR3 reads TGTGCCAGCAGTGTTGACCGGGACAGCTCCTACAATGAGCAGTTCTTC. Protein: CASSVDRDSSYNEQFF.

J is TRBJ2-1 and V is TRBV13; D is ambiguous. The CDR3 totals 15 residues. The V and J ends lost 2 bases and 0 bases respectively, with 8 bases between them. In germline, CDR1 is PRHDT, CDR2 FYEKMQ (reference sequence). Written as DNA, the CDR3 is TGTGCCAGCAGCTTAAGGCTAGTCTCCTACAATGAGCAGTTCTTC. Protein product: CASSLRLVSYNEQFF.

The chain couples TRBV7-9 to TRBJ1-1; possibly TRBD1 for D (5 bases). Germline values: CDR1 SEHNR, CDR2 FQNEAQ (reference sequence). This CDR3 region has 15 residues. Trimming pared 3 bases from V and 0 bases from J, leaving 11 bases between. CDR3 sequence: CASSFPAGVNTEAFF. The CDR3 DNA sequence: TGTGCCAGCAGCTTCCCGGCGGGGGTGAACACTGAAGCTTTCTTT. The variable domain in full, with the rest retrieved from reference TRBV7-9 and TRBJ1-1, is DTGVSQNPRHKITKRGQNVTFRCDPISEHNRLYWYRQTLGQGPEFLTYFQNEAQLEKSRLLSDRFSAERPKGSFSTLEIQRTEQGDSAMYLCASSFPAGVNTEAFFGQGTRLTVV.

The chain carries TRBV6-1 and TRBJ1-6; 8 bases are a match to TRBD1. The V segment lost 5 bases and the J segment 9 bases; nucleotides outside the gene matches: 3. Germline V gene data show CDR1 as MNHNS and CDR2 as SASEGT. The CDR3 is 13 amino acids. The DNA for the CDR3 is TGTGCCAGCAGTCCCAGGGGGCGTTCACCCCTCCACTTT. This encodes CASSPRGRSPLHF.

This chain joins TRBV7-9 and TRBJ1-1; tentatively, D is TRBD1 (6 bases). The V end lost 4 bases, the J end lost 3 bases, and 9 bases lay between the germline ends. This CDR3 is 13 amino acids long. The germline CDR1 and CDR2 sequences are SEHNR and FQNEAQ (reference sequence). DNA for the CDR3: TGTGCCAGCAGCTCCACAGGGTACACTGAAGCTTTCTTT. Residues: CASSSTGYTEAFF.

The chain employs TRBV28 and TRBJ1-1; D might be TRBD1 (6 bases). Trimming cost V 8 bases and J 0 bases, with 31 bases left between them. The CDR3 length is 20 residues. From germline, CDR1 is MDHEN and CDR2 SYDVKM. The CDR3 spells CASPSRGGRFESPMNTEAFF. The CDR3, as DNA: TGTGCCAGCCCCTCCCGGGGGGGGCGCTTTGAATCACCCATGAACACTGAAGCTTTCTTT.

CDR3 sequence reads: CASSLELAGGRDEQYF. The CDR3 region has the DNA TGCGCCAGCAGCTTGGAGCTAGCGGGAGGCCGGGACGAGCAGTACTTC. This chain joins TRBV5-1 and TRBJ2-7, with 11 bases lining up with TRBD2. This CDR3 is 16 amino acids long. The trim removed 0 bases at V and 5 bases at J, leaving 7 bases unmatched. The germline gives CDR1 SGHRS, CDR2 YFSETQ.

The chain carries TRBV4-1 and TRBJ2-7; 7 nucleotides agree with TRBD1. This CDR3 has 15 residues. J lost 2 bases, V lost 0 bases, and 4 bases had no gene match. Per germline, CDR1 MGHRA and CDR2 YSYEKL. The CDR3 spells CASSQDWQGAYEQYF. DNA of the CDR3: TGCGCCAGCAGCCAAGATTGGCAGGGGGCCTACGAGCAGTACTTC.

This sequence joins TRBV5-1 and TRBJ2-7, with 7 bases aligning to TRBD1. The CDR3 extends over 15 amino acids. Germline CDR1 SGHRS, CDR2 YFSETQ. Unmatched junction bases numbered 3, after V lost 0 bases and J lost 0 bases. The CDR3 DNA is TGCGCCAGCAGCTTGGCCGGGACAGTCTCCTACGAGCAGTACTTC. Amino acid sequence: CASSLAGTVSYEQYF.

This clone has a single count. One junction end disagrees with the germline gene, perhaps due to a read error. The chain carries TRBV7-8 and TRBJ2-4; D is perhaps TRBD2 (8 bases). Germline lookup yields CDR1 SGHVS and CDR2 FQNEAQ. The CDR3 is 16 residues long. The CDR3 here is CASSLGGGTAKNTQYF. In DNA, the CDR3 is TGTGCCAGCAGCTTAGGCGGGGGGACAGCCAAAAACACTCAGTACTTC.

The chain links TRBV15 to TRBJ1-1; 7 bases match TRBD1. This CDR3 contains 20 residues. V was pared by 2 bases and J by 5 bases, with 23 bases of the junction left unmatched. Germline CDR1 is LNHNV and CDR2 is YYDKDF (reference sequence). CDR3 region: CATSRWMPDRFGVRVTEAFF. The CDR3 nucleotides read TGTGCCACCAGCAGATGGATGCCGGACAGGTTCGGGGTGAGGGTTACTGAAGCTTTCTTT.

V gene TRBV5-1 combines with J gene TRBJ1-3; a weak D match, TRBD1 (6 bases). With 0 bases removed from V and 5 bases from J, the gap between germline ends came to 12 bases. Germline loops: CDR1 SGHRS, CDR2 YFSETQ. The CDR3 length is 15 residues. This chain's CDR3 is CASSLEGQGRNTIYF. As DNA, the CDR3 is TGCGCCAGCAGCTTGGAGGGGCAGGGGCGAAACACCATATATTTT.

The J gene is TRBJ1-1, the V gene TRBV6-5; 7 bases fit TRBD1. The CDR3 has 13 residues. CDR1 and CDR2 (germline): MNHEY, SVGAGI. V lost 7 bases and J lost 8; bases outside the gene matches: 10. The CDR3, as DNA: TGTGCCAGCACCCCACAGGGGAAAAGAGAAGCTTTCTTT. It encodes CASTPQGKREAFF.

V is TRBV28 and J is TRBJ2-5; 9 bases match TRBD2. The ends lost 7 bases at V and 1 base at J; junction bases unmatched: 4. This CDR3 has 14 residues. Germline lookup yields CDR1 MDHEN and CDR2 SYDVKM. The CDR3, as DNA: TGTGCCAGCACGGGGACTAGCCTCCAAGAGACCCAGTACTTC. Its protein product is CASTGTSLQETQYF.

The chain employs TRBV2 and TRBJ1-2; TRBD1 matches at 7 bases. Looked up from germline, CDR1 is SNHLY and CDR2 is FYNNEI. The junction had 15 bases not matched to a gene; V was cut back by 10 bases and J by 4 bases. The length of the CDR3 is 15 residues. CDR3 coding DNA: TGTGCCAACCTCCGGGACAGTAGTTCCTTCTATGGCTACACCTTC. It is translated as CANLRDSSSFYGYTF.

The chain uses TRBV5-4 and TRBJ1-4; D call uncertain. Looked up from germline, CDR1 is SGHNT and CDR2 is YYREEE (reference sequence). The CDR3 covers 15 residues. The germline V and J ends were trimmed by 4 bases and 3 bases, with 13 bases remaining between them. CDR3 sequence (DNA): TGTGCCAGCAGCCTTAGAGAGGCGGCTAATGAAAAACTGTTTTTT. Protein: CASSLREAANEKLFF.